Shown below are 2 T cell receptor beta chains from a single sample sequenced in a study of blood T cells in healthy people across ages. Sample-barcoded 5' priming and a J-beta primer mix drove a second PCR of roughly 6 to 12 cycles. TCRdb analysed the 5' RACE reads with MiXCR anew, one entry per CDR3 protein. The top ten hold 7% to 9% of the sample, which has 1.5 million or so distinct CDR3 sequences, about 43% seen once. Input material: blood. These receptors all stem from a woman between 18 and 29 years old in good health.

In its sample, this clonotype was seen a few times. The chain employs TRBV10-3 and TRBJ1-4; no reliable D call. The germline gives CDR1 ENHRY, CDR2 SYGVKD. The CDR3 is made up of 15 amino acids. Trimming pared 10 bases from V and 12 bases from J, leaving 27 bases between. CDR3 in DNA: TGTGCCAGAGATCCTGGGTGCGCCTGGATCGGAGAACTGTTTTTT. Translating it yields CARDPGCAWIGELFF.

The chain links TRBV20-1 to TRBJ1-2; D perhaps matches TRBD1 (6 bases). Trimming cost V 6 bases and J 6 bases, with 11 bases left between them. This CDR3 spans 11 amino acids. The germline V gene has CDR1 DFQATT and CDR2 SNEGSKA (reference sequence). Here the CDR3 DNA reads TGCAGTGCAGAAAGGGGGGATGGCTACACCTTC. This gives the protein CSAERGDGYTF.